This record looks at one T cell receptor beta chain sequence and its context. The data were taken from a study of blood T cell repertoires in COVID-19. In the study overall: The United States, Italy and Spain provided the acute and convalescent COVID-19 samples.

V dropped 3 bases and J dropped 4; count of bases not matched to a gene: 9. This CDR3 has 15 residues. Germline CDR1 reads SGHTA; CDR2 reads FQGTGA. Assay: immunoSEQ multiplex PCR; the TCRdb copy retains only in-frame clones and omits some. This table has about 37,000 clones, around nine tenths appearing once. Sequencing input: peripheral blood. This TCR was sampled from a man between 60 and 70 years old with active COVID-19. The chain links TRBV7-3 to TRBJ2-7; 7 bases match TRBD2. For the CDR3, the DNA is TGTGCCAGCAGCTTGTCGGCGGGAGTACCGTACGAGCAGTACTTC. Protein product: CASSLSAGVPYEQYF.